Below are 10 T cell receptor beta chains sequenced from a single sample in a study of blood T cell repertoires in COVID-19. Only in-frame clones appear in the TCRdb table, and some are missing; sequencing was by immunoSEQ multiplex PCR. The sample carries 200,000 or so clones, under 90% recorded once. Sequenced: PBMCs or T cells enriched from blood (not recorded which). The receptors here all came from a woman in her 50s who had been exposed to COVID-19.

The CDR3 is CASTPGGRYEQYF. CDR3 DNA sequence: TGTGCCAGCACACCCGGGGGTCGTTACGAGCAGTACTTC. The chain carries TRBV28 and TRBJ2-7; weak D call: TRBD2 (6 bases). The CDR3 contains 13 residues. CDR1 is MDHEN, CDR2 SYDVKM, per germline. Trimming took off 7 bases at V and 4 bases at J, with 14 bases between the two ends.

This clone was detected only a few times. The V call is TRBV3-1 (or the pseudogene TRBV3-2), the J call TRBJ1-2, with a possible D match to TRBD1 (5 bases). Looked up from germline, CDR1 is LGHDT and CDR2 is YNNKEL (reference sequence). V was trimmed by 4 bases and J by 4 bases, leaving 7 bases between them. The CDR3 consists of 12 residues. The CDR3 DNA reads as TGTGCCAGCAGCCCTGACAGCTATGGCTACACCTTC. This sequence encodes CASSPDSYGYTF.

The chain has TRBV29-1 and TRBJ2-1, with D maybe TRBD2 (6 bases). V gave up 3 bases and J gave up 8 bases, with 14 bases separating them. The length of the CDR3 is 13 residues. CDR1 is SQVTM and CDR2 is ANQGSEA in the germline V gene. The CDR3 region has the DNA TGCAGCGTTGATTTAGGTGGGGGGTATGAGCAGTTCTTC. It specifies CSVDLGGGYEQFF.

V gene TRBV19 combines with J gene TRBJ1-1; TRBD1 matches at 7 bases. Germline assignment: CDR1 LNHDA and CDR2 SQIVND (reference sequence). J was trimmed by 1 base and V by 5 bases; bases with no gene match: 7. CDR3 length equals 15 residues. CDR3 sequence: CASSPGQVRNTEAFF. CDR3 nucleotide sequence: TGTGCCAGTAGTCCCGGACAGGTTAGGAACACTGAAGCTTTCTTT.

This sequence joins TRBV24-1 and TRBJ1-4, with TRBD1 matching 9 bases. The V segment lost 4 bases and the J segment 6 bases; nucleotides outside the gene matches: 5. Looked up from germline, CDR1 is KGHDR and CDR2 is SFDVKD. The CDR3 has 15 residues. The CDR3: CATSEGTGLDEKLFF. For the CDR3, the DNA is TGTGCCACCAGTGAGGGGACAGGGTTGGATGAAAAACTGTTTTTT.

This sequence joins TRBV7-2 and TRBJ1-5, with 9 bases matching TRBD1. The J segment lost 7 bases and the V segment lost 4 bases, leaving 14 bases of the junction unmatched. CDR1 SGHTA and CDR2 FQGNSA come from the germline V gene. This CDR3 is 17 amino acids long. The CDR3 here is CASSSGPGTGFGQPQHF. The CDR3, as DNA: TGTGCCAGCAGCTCCGGTCCCGGGACAGGGTTCGGACAGCCCCAGCATTTT.

This CDR3 is CASEQSGGAVNEQFF. The CDR3, as DNA: TGCGCCAGCGAGCAAAGCGGGGGGGCTGTCAATGAGCAGTTCTTC. The chain uses TRBV5-1 and TRBJ2-1; 10 positions match TRBD2. V dropped 7 bases and J dropped 6; count of bases not matched to a gene: 10. Germline CDR1 reads SGHRS; CDR2 reads YFSETQ. The CDR3 spans 15 residues.

CDR3 in amino acids: CASSLGSGGFTGELFF. The DNA for the CDR3 is TGTGCCAGCAGCTTAGGTAGCGGGGGCTTCACCGGGGAGCTGTTTTTT. The chain recombines TRBV7-6 with TRBJ2-2; TRBD2 agrees at 9 bases. V shed 1 base and J 4 bases; nucleotides not matched to a gene: 4. This CDR3 spans 16 amino acids. Germline-derived CDR1 and CDR2 are SGHVS and FNYEAQ.

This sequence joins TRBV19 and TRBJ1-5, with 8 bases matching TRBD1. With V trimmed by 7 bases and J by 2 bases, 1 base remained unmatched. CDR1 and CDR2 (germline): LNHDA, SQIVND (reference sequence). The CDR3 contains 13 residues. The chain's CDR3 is CASKQGGNQPQHF. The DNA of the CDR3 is TGTGCCAGTAAACAGGGGGGCAATCAGCCCCAGCATTTT.

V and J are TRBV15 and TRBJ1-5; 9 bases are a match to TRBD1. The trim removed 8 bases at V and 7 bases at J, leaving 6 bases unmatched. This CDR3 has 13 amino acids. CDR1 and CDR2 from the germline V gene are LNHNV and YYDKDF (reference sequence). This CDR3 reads CATRQGGEQPQHF. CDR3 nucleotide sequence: TGTGCCACCCGACAGGGGGGAGAGCAGCCCCAGCATTTT.